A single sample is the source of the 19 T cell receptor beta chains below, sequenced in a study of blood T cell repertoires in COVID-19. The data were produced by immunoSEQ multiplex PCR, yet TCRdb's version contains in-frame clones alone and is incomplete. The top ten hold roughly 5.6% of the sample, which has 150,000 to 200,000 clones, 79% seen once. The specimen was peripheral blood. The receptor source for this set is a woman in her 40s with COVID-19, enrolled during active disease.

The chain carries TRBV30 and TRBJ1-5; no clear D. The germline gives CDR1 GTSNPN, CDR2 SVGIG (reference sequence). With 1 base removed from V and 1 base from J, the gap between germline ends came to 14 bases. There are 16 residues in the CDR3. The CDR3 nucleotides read TGTGCCTGGAGTGGCAACGGTAAGATAAGCAATCAGCCCCAGCATTTT. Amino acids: CAWSGNGKISNQPQHF.

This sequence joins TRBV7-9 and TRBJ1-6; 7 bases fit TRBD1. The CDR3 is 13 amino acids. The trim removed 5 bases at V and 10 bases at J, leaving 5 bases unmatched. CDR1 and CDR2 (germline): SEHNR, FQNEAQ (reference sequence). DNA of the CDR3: TGTGCCAGCAGCCTCGACAGGGACTCACCCCTCCACTTT. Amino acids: CASSLDRDSPLHF.

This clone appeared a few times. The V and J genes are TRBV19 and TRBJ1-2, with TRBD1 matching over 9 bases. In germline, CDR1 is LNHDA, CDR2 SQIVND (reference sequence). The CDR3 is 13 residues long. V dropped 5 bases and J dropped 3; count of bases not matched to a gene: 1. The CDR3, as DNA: TGTGCCAGTAGTGGACAGGGGCACTATGGCTACACCTTC. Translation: CASSGQGHYGYTF.

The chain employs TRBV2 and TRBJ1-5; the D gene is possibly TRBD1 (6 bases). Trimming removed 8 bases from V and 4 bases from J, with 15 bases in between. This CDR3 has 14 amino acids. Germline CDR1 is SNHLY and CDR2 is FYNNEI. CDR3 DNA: TGTGCCAGCGACTGGGGGCAGGGGAATCAGCCCCAGCATTTT. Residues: CASDWGQGNQPQHF. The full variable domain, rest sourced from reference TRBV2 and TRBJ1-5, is EPEVTQTPSHQVTQMGQEVILRCVPISNHLYFYWYRQILGQKVEFLVSFYNNEISEKSEIFDDQFSVERPDGSNFTLKIRSTKLEDSAMYFCASDWGQGNQPQHFGDGTRLSIL.

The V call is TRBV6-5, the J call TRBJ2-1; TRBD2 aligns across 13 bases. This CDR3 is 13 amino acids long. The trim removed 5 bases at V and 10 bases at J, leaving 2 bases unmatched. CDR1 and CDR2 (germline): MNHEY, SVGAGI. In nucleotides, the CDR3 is TGTGCCAGCAGTCCGGGACTAGCGGGAGAGCAGTTCTTC. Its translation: CASSPGLAGEQFF.

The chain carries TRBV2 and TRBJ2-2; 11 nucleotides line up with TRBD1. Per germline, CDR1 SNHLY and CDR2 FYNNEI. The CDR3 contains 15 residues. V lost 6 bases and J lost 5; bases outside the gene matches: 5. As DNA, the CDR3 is TGTGCCAGCAGCGGACAGGGGGCGGGGACCGGGGAGCTGTTTTTT. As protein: CASSGQGAGTGELFF. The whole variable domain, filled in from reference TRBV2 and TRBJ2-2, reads EPEVTQTPSHQVTQMGQEVILRCVPISNHLYFYWYRQILGQKVEFLVSFYNNEISEKSEIFDDQFSVERPDGSNFTLKIRSTKLEDSAMYFCASSGQGAGTGELFFGEGSRLTVL.

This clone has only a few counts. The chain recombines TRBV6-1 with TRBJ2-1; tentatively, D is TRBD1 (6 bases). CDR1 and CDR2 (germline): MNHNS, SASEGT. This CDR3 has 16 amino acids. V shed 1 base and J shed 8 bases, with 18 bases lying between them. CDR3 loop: CASSEEAGRGSYEQFF. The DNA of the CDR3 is TGTGCCAGCAGTGAAGAGGCAGGCAGGGGATCTTATGAGCAGTTCTTC.

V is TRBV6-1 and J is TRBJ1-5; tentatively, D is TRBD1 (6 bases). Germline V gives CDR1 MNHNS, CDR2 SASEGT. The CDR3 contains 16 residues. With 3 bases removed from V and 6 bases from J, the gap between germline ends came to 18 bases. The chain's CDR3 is CASSDHRAGESQPQHF. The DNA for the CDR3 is TGTGCCAGCAGTGATCATAGGGCAGGGGAAAGTCAGCCCCAGCATTTT.

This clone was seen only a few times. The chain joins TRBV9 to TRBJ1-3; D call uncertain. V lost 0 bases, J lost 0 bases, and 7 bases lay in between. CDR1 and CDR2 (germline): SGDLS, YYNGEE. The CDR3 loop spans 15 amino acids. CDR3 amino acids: CASSVDASSGNTIYF. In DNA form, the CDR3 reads TGTGCCAGCAGCGTAGACGCCAGCTCTGGAAACACCATATATTTT.

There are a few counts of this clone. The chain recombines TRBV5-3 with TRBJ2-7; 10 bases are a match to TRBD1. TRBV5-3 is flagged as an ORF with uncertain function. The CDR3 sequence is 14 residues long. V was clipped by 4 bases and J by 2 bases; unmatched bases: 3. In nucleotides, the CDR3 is TGTGCCAGAAGCGGGGACAGGGGCACCTACGAGCAGTACTTC. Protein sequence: CARSGDRGTYEQYF.

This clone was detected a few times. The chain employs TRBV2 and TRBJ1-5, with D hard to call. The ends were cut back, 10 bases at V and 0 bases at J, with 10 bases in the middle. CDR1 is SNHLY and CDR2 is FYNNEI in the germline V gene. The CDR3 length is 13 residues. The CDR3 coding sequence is TGTGCCACCCGCCGGGATAGCAATCAGCCCCAGCATTTT. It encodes CATRRDSNQPQHF. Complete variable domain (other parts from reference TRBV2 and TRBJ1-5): EPEVTQTPSHQVTQMGQEVILRCVPISNHLYFYWYRQILGQKVEFLVSFYNNEISEKSEIFDDQFSVERPDGSNFTLKIRSTKLEDSAMYFCATRRDSNQPQHFGDGTRLSIL.

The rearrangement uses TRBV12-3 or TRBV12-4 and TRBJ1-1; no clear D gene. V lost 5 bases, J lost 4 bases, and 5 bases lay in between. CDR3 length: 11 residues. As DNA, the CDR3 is TGTGCCAGCAGTCCGGGCACTGAAGCTTTCTTT. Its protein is CASSPGTEAFF.

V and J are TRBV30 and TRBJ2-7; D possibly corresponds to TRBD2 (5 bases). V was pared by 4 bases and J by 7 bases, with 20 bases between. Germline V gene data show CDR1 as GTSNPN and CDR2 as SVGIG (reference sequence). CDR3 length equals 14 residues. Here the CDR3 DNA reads TGTGCCTGGACCCCCCGAGGGTTCTCGGGAGAGCAGTACTTC. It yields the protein CAWTPRGFSGEQYF.

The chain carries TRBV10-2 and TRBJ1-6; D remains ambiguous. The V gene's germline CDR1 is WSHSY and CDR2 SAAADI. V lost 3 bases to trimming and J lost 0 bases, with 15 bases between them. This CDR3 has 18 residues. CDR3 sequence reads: CASSDRRRRSSYNSPLHF. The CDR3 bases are TGCGCCAGCAGTGACCGACGACGGAGGAGCTCCTATAATTCACCCCTCCACTTT.

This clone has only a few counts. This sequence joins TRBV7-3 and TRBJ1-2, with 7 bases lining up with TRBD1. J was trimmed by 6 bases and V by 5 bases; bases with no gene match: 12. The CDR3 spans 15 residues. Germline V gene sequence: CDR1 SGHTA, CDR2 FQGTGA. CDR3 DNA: TGTGCCAGCAGCCCCAGCCTAGGGACAGTGAATGGCTACACCTTC. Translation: CASSPSLGTVNGYTF. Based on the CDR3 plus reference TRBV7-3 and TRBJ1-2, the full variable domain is GAGVSQTPSNKVTEKGKYVELRCDPISGHTALYWYRQSLGQGPEFLIYFQGTGAADDSGLPNDRFFAVRPEGSVSTLKIQRTERGDSAVYLCASSPSLGTVNGYTFGSGTRLTVV.

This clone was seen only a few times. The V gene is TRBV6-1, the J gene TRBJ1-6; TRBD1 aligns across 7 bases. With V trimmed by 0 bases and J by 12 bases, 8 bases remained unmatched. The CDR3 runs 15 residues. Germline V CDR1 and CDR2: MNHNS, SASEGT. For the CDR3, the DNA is TGTGCCAGCAGTGAAGCAGGCCAGGGGGTCGGACCCCTCCACTTT. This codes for CASSEAGQGVGPLHF.

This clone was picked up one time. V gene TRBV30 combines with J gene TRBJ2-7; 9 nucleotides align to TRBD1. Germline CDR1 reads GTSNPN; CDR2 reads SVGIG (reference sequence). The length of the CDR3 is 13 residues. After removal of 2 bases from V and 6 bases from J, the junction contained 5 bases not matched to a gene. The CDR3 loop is CAWSSNRGREQYF. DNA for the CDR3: TGTGCCTGGAGTTCGAACAGGGGGCGCGAGCAGTACTTC.

The CDR3 is CASSPSGDFTDTQYF. In DNA form, the CDR3 reads TGTGCCAGCAGCCCTAGCGGGGATTTCACAGATACGCAGTATTTT. The J gene is TRBJ2-3, the V gene TRBV3-1 (or the pseudogene TRBV3-2), with 9 bases that match TRBD2. CDR1 is LGHDT, CDR2 YNNKEL, per germline (reference sequence). The length of the CDR3 is 15 residues. The V gene end was trimmed by 4 bases and the J gene end by 2 bases; junction bases not matched to a gene: 4.

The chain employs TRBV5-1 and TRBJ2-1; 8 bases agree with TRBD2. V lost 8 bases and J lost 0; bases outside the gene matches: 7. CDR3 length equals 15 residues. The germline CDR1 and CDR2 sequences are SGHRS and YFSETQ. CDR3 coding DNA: TGCGCCAGTGGAACGGGAGGGAGCTCCTACAATGAGCAGTTCTTC. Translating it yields CASGTGGSSYNEQFF.